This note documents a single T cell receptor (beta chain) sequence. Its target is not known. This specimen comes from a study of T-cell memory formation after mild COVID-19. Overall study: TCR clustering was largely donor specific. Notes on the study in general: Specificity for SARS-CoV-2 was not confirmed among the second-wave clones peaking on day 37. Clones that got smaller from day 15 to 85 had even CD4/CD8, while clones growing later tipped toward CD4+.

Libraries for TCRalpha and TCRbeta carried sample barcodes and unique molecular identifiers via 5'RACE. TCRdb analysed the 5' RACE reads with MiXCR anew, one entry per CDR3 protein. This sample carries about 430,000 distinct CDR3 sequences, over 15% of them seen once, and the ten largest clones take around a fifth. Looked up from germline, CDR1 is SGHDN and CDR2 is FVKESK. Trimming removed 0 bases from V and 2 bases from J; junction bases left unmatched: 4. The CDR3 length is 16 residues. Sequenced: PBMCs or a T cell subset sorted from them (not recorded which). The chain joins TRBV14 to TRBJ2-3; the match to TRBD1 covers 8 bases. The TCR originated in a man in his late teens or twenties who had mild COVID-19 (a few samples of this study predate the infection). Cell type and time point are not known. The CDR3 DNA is TGTGCCAGCAGCCAAGAGGTCAGGGGGCTCACAGATACGCAGTATTTT. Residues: CASSQEVRGLTDTQYF.